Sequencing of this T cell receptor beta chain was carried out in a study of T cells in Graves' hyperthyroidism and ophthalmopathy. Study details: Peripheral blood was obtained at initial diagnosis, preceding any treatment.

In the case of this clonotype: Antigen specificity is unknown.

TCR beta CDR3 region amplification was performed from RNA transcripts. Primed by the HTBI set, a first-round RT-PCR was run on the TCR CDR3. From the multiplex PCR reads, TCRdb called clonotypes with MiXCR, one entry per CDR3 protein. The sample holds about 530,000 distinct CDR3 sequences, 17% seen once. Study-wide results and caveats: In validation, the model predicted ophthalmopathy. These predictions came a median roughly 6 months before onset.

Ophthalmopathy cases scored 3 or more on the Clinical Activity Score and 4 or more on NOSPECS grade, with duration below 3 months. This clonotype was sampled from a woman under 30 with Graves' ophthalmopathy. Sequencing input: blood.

The CDR3, as DNA: TGTGCCAGTAGTATAGATGGGGACAGGGGCTTGAACACTGAAGCTTTCTTT. It is translated as CASSIDGDRGLNTEAFF. The chain is built from TRBV19 and TRBJ1-1; 10 bases align to TRBD1. Per germline, CDR1 LNHDA and CDR2 SQIVND (reference sequence). With 0 bases clipped from V and 0 bases from J, the junction kept 4 bases outside the gene matches. The CDR3 runs 17 residues.